The 27 T cell receptor beta chains listed next were all sequenced from one sample in a study of regulatory T cells in long-lasting Graves disease. This sample's time point: newly diagnosed GD, antithyroid drugs for less than 3 months. PBMC RNA served as the TCR library source. Arm-PCR with iRepertoire HTBI primers amplified the CDR3 regions for these TCR beta libraries. TCRdb re-called the multiplex PCR reads through MiXCR, storing one row per CDR3 protein. The profile covers hundreds of thousands of distinct CDR3 sequences, with about 16% appearing a single time and approximately 18% taken by the ten largest. These sequences were also reported in another study, on T cells in Graves' hyperthyroidism and ophthalmopathy.

Sample: peripheral blood mononuclear cells (PBMCs), taken at new diagnosis, from a patient treated with antithyroid drugs. These receptor sequences come from a woman under 40 with Graves disease.

This clonotype has a handful of counts. V gene TRBV30 combines with J gene TRBJ1-2, with D possibly matching TRBD1 (5 bases). V lost 3 bases and J 3 bases, leaving 11 bases between the germline ends. Germline loops: CDR1 GTSNPN, CDR2 SVGIG (reference sequence). The CDR3 runs to 13 residues. CDR3 bases: TGTGCCTGGAGCCGGGGGTGGGACTATGGCTACACCTTC. It translates to CAWSRGWDYGYTF. The whole variable domain, filled in from reference TRBV30 and TRBJ1-2, reads SQTIHQWPATLVQPVGSPLSLECTVEGTSNPNLYWYRQAAGRGLQLLFYSVGIGQISSEVPQNLSASRPQDRQFILSSKKLLLSDSGFYLCAWSRGWDYGYTFGSGTRLTVV.

This clonotype turned up a few times. J is TRBJ1-2 and V is TRBV19, with a weak D call TRBD1 (6 bases). Germline loops: CDR1 LNHDA, CDR2 SQIVND (reference sequence). The V end lost 1 base, the J end lost 4 bases, and 13 bases lay between the germline ends. The CDR3 spans 15 residues. Here the CDR3 DNA reads TGTGCCAGTAGTATAGGGTGGAGGACAGTCTATGGCTACACCTTC. This codes for CASSIGWRTVYGYTF.

This clonotype occurred many times. The V gene is TRBV6-1, the J gene TRBJ2-5; D is uncertain. Trimming left V 5 bases short and J 5 bases short, with 9 bases between. The CDR3 extends over 12 amino acids. CDR1 and CDR2 from the germline V gene are MNHNS and SASEGT. CDR3 loop: CASSPFGETQYF. CDR3 sequence (DNA): TGTGCCAGCAGTCCTTTCGGTGAGACCCAGTACTTC.

The chain has TRBV30 and TRBJ2-1, with D possibly being TRBD2 (7 bases). With 0 bases removed from V and 8 bases from J, the gap between germline ends came to 14 bases. The CDR3 loop spans 14 amino acids. Germline CDR1 and CDR2: GTSNPN and SVGIG (reference sequence). The CDR3 bases are TGTGCCTGGAGTGTTGGGGGGGCGCGTGATGAGCAGTTCTTC. Amino acid sequence: CAWSVGGARDEQFF. The full variable domain, its missing parts supplied by reference TRBV30 and TRBJ2-1, is SQTIHQWPATLVQPVGSPLSLECTVEGTSNPNLYWYRQAAGRGLQLLFYSVGIGQISSEVPQNLSASRPQDRQFILSSKKLLLSDSGFYLCAWSVGGARDEQFFGPGTRLTVL.

The genes are TRBV19 and TRBJ2-1; TRBD1 is a possible D gene (8 bases). Trimming took 3 bases from V and 5 from J, leaving 26 bases between them. Germline V lookup: CDR1 LNHDA, CDR2 SQIVND (reference sequence). This CDR3 spans 19 amino acids. The CDR3 loop reads CASSMGGEFRDRLNNEQFF. CDR3 sequence (DNA): TGTGCCAGTAGTATGGGGGGGGAATTCCGGGACAGGTTAAACAATGAGCAGTTCTTC.

The table lists this clonotype with many counts. The gene calls are TRBV28 and TRBJ2-5; D tentatively fits TRBD1 or TRBD2 (5 bases each). The CDR3 has 18 residues. Germline lookup yields CDR1 MDHEN and CDR2 SYDVKM. The V end lost 6 bases, the J end lost 0 bases, and 23 bases lay between the germline ends. CDR3 DNA: TGTGCCAGCAGAATACAATCAGGGAGAGGCTCGAACCAAGAGACCCAGTACTTC. This encodes CASRIQSGRGSNQETQYF.

The rearrangement uses TRBV30 and TRBJ2-6, with TRBD2 matching over 8 bases. CDR1 is GTSNPN and CDR2 is SVGIG in the germline V gene (reference sequence). This CDR3 is built from 17 residues. V trimming: 3 bases; J trimming: 0 bases; junction bases outside the gene matches: 7. CDR3 sequence reads: CAWRGIAGSSGANVLTF. The CDR3 region has the DNA TGTGCCTGGAGGGGAATAGCGGGGAGCTCTGGGGCCAACGTCCTGACTTTC.

This clonotype was counted only a few times. CDR3 residues: CASSIDLRTASSYNEQFF. DNA for the CDR3: TGTGCCAGTAGTATAGATTTGAGGACAGCCAGCTCCTACAATGAGCAGTTCTTC. The chain carries TRBV19 and TRBJ2-1; TRBD1 might be the D (6 bases). The CDR3 runs 18 residues. The germline V gene encodes CDR1 LNHDA and CDR2 SQIVND (reference sequence). V shed 0 bases and J shed 0 bases, with 15 bases lying between them. Full variable domain (outside the CDR3, taken from reference TRBV19 and TRBJ2-1): DGGITQSPKYLFRKEGQNVTLSCEQNLNHDAMYWYRQDPGQGLRLIYYSQIVNDFQKGDIAEGYSVSREKKESFPLTVTSAQKNPTAFYLCASSIDLRTASSYNEQFFGPGTRLTVL.

The chain recombines TRBV14 with TRBJ2-7; maybe TRBD1 (5 bases). V lost 1 base to trimming and J lost 6 bases, with 10 bases between them. The CDR3 runs 13 residues. Per germline, CDR1 SGHDN and CDR2 FVKESK. CDR3 DNA: TGTGCCAGCAGCCAAGTACAGGTTAGCGAGCAGTACTTC. Translated, it gives CASSQVQVSEQYF.

Of note for this clonotype: Given a much more abundant clone one base away, this may be a read error. The chain employs TRBV7-8 and TRBJ2-4; no definite D call. The CDR3 covers 12 residues. The V end lost 1 base, the J end lost 5 bases, and 3 bases lay between the germline ends. Germline loops: CDR1 SGHVS, CDR2 FQNEAQ. The CDR3 reads CASSLVENIQYF. For the CDR3, the DNA is TGTGCCAGCAGCTTAGTGGAAAACATTCAGTACTTC.

This clonotype was found many times. The V call is TRBV6-1, the J call TRBJ1-2; D ambiguous. The CDR3 is made up of 12 amino acids. The germline V gene encodes CDR1 MNHNS and CDR2 SASEGT. V lost 2 bases, J lost 3 bases, and 4 bases lay in between. For the CDR3, the DNA is TGTGCCAGCAGTGAAAGTTACTATGGCTACACCTTC. Its translation: CASSESYYGYTF.

Concerning this clonotype: This may stem from a read error, because a much larger clone lies one nucleotide away. V is TRBV12-3 or TRBV12-4 and J is TRBJ2-7; possibly TRBD1 or TRBD2 for D (5 bases each). The CDR3 spans 15 residues. This CDR3 reads CASSFGGPTSYVQYF. The CDR3 DNA reads as TGTGCCAGCAGTTTTGGGGGACCCACCTCCTACGTGCAGTACTTC.

At least ten counts were recorded for this clonotype. V and J are TRBV7-8 and TRBJ2-5, with D uncertain. V gave up 5 bases and J gave up 0 bases, with 4 bases separating them. The CDR3 has 12 amino acids. Germline CDR1 is SGHVS and CDR2 is FQNEAQ. CDR3 region: CASSLYQETQYF. CDR3 in DNA: TGTGCCAGCAGCCTTTACCAAGAGACCCAGTACTTC.

This chain uses TRBV5-1 with TRBJ2-3; D is undetermined. The V gene lost 3 bases and the J gene lost 0 bases, with 8 bases spanning the gap. CDR1 and CDR2 from the germline V gene are SGHRS and YFSETQ. This CDR3 region has 14 residues. CDR3 nucleotides: TGCGCCAGCAGCTCATTTACTAGCACAGATACGCAGTATTTT. This gives the protein CASSSFTSTDTQYF.

V usage is TRBV5-1 and J usage is TRBJ2-1; 8 bases match TRBD1. Germline V gene lookup returns CDR1 SGHRS and CDR2 YFSETQ. The CDR3 consists of 16 residues. The V segment lost 0 bases and the J segment 9 bases; nucleotides outside the gene matches: 11. In DNA form, the CDR3 reads TGCGCCAGCAGCTTGGGTCAGGGGGCATGGAATACTGAGCAGTTCTTC. This codes for CASSLGQGAWNTEQFF. Using reference TRBV5-1 and TRBJ2-1 for the parts outside the CDR3, the full variable domain is KAGVTQTPRYLIKTRGQQVTLSCSPISGHRSVSWYQQTPGQGLQFLFEYFSETQRNKGNFPGRFSGRQFSNSRSEMNVSTLELGDSALYLCASSLGQGAWNTEQFFGPGTRLTVL.

This clonotype showed up many times. The V and J genes are TRBV11-2 and TRBJ1-1, with a weak D call TRBD1 (5 bases). CDR1 and CDR2 from the germline V gene are SGHAT and FQNNGV. The CDR3 is 12 amino acids. V was cut by 3 bases and J by 6 bases, with 8 bases left in between. This CDR3 is CASSLWGAEAFF. The CDR3 DNA follows: TGTGCCAGCAGCTTGTGGGGCGCTGAAGCTTTCTTT.

This clonotype was observed at least ten times. A junction end diverges from the germline sequence, so it may reflect a read error. This chain links TRBV5-1 with TRBJ1-2; D uncertain. This CDR3 is 13 amino acids long. CDR1 and CDR2 (germline): SGHRS, YFSETQ. The CDR3: CASSPDNNYGYTF. CDR3 nucleotides: TGTGCCAGCTCACCAGACAATAACTATGGCTACACCTTC.

The genes are TRBV7-3 and TRBJ1-1; TRBD1 matches at 9 bases. The V segment lost 4 bases and the J segment 2 bases; nucleotides outside the gene matches: 8. CDR1 is SGHTA, CDR2 FQGTGA, per germline. This CDR3 contains 16 residues. The CDR3 is CASSSTGQGINTEAFF. The DNA for the CDR3 is TGTGCCAGCAGCTCGACGGGACAGGGAATAAACACTGAAGCTTTCTTT.

Many counts were recorded for this clonotype. This sequence joins TRBV18 and TRBJ1-1; 8 bases map to TRBD1. V was pared by 6 bases and J by 4 bases, with 7 bases of the junction left unmatched. The CDR3 has 14 residues. Germline V lookup: CDR1 KGHSH, CDR2 LQKENI. CDR3 coding DNA: TGTGCCAGCTCGAAGGACAGGGCGGTCACTGAAGCTTTCTTT. Protein product: CASSKDRAVTEAFF.

Many counts were recorded for this clonotype. The genes are TRBV7-2 and TRBJ2-3; 13 nucleotides agree with TRBD2. The junction had 5 bases not matched to a gene; V was cut back by 6 bases and J by 5 bases. The germline V gene encodes CDR1 SGHTA and CDR2 FQGNSA. CDR3 length equals 15 residues. The CDR3 coding sequence is TGTGCCAGCAGTTATTGGACTAGCGGGAGAGATACGCAGTATTTT. It translates to CASSYWTSGRDTQYF.

The sample holds many counts of this clonotype. The chain uses TRBV7-2 and TRBJ2-4, with D perhaps TRBD1 (6 bases). Germline V gives CDR1 SGHTA, CDR2 FQGNSA. The CDR3 is 15 residues long. With 5 bases removed from V and 4 bases from J, the gap between germline ends came to 15 bases. CDR3: CASSRVQGLKNIQYF. CDR3 coding DNA: TGTGCCAGCAGCCGAGTTCAGGGGTTGAAAAACATTCAGTACTTC.

A note on this clonotype: This sequence may be a read error, since a much larger clone differs from it by one base. This rearrangement joins TRBV28 to TRBJ2-1; weak D call: TRBD1 (5 bases). CDR3 length: 17 residues. The germline V gene has CDR1 MDHEN and CDR2 SYDVKM. Here the CDR3 reads CASSYTLQVSSHNEQFF. CDR3 bases: TGTGCCAGCAGTTATACCCTACAGGTGAGCTCCCACAATGAGCAGTTCTTC.

This clonotype was detected ten times or more. V usage is TRBV28 and J usage is TRBJ2-5; 7 positions match TRBD2. Germline CDR1 reads MDHEN; CDR2 reads SYDVKM. The CDR3 runs 16 residues. V lost 6 bases to trimming and J lost 3 bases; unmatched junction nucleotides: 13. The CDR3 DNA reads as TGTGCCAGCAGCCAAACGTGGGGGGGAACAAAAGAGACCCAGTACTTC. Its translation: CASSQTWGGTKETQYF.

The sample holds many counts of this clonotype. The rearrangement links TRBV6-1 to TRBJ1-5, with D perhaps TRBD1 (5 bases). Deletions cut 4 bases from V and 0 bases from J, with 13 bases between. This CDR3 region has 16 residues. Germline CDR1 MNHNS, CDR2 SASEGT. Written as DNA, the CDR3 is TGTGCCAGCAGTGCCTGGGACGGGAATAGCAATCAGCCCCAGCATTTT. Residues: CASSAWDGNSNQPQHF.

This clonotype was detected many times. The gene calls are TRBV2 and TRBJ1-4; TRBD1 is a possible D gene (6 bases). Trimming took off 5 bases at V and 8 bases at J, with 9 bases between the two ends. This CDR3 contains 12 residues. CDR1 and CDR2 (germline): SNHLY, FYNNEI. The CDR3 region has the DNA TGTGCCAGCAGTCTGGACAGAGAAAAACTGTTTTTT. Protein: CASSLDREKLFF.

This clonotype appeared many times. The genes are TRBV28 and TRBJ1-3, with a possible D match to TRBD1 (6 bases). The V gene's germline CDR1 is MDHEN and CDR2 SYDVKM. Trimming removed 5 bases at V and 6 bases at J, with 14 bases between. The CDR3 spans 14 residues. The DNA for the CDR3 is TGTGCCAGCAGTCAGCAGGGGATAGAAAACACCATATATTTT. This encodes CASSQQGIENTIYF.

This clonotype was detected only a few times. The rearrangement joins TRBV5-1 to TRBJ1-2; 8 bases are a match to TRBD1. V lost 6 bases to trimming and J lost 8 bases; unmatched junction nucleotides: 15. CDR1 is SGHRS and CDR2 is YFSETQ in the germline V gene. The CDR3 covers 15 residues. This CDR3 is CASNPRTGSPLGYTF. The CDR3, as DNA: TGCGCCAGCAACCCTAGGACAGGGAGCCCTTTGGGCTACACCTTC.